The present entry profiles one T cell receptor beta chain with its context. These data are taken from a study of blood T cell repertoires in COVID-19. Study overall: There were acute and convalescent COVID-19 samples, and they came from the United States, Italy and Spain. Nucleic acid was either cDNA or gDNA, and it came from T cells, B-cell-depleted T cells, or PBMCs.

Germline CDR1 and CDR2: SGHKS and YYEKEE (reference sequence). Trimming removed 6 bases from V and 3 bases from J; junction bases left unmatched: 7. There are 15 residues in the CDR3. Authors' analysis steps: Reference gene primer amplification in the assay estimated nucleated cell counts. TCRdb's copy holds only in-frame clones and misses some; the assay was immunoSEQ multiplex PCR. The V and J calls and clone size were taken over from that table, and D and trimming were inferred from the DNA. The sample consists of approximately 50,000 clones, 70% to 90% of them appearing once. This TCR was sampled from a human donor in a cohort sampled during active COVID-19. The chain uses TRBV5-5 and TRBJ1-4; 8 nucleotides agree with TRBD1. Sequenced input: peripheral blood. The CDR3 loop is CASIRTGLANEKLFF. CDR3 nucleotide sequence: TGTGCCAGCATCAGGACAGGGCTGGCTAATGAAAAACTGTTTTTT.